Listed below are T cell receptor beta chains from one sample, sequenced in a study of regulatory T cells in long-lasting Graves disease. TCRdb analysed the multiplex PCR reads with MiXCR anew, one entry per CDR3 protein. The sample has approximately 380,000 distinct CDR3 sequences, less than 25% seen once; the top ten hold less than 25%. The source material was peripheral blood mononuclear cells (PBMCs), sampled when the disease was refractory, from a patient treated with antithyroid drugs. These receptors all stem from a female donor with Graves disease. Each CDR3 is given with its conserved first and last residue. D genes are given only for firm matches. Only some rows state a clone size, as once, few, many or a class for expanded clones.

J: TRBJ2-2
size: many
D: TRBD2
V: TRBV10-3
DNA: TGTGCCAGCGGACTAGCATCGGGCGGGGAGCTGTTTTTT
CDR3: CASGLASGGELFF

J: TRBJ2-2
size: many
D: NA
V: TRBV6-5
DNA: TGTGCCAGCAGTTACTCGGCAACCGGGGAGCTGTTTTTT
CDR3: CASSYSATGELFF

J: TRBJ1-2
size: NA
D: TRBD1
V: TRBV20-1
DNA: TGCAGTGCTAGAGGTATTTTAAGGACAGGGGACTATGGCTACAACTTC
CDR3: CSARGILRTGDYGYNF

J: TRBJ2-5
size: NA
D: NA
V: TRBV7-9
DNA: TGTGCCGGCAGCCCTGACAGGTTCATGAAGACCCAGTACTTC
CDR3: CAGSPDRFMKTQYF

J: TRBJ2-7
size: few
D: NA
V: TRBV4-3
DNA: TGCGCCAGCAGCCAAGGGCCCAGGCGAGCGGGCTCCTACGAGCAGTACTTC
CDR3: CASSQGPRRAGSYEQYF

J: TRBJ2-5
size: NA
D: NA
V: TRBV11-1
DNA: TGTGCCGGCAGCTTAAAAGAGACCCAGTACTTC
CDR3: CAGSLKETQYF

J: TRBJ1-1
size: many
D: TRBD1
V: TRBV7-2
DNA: TGTGCCAGCAGCCCAAGACAGGGGATGAACACTGAAGCTTTCTTT
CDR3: CASSPRQGMNTEAFF

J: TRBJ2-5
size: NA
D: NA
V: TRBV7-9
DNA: TGTGCCAGCAGCTCGGATCTTGGGGCCCAGTACTTC
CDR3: CASSSDLGAQYF

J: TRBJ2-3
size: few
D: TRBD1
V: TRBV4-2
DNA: TGTGCCAGCAGCCAAGAGTTGACAGGGGGTTTGGCAGATACGCAGTATTTT
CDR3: CASSQELTGGLADTQYF

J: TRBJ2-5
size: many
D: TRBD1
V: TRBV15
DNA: TGTGCCACCAGCACCGAGGACAGGGGCTTGACGACCCAGTACTTC
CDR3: CATSTEDRGLTTQYF

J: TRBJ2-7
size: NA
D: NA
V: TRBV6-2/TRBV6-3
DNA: TGTGCCAGCAGCACAGAAGTCTACGAGCAGTACTTC
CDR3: CASSTEVYEQYF

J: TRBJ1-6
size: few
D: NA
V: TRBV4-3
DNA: TGCGCCAGCAGCCAATTCACCGGTCTTTCACCCCTCCACTTT
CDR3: CASSQFTGLSPLHF

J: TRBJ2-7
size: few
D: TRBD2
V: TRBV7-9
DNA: TGTGCCAGCAGCCTCATTAAGCGGGAGGGCCACTACGAGCAGTACTTC
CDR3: CASSLIKREGHYEQYF

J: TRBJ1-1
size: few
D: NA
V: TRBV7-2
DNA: TGTGCCAGCAGCTTAATGGGACCGAACACTGAAGCTTTCTTT
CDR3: CASSLMGPNTEAFF

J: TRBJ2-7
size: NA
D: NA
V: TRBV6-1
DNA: TGTGCCAGCAGCAAGGGACTGGACGGGGAGCAGTACTTC
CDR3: CASSKGLDGEQYF

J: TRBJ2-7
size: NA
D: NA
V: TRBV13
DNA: TGTGCCAGCAGAAGACAGGTGGACGGAGGGTACGAGCAGTACTTC
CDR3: CASRRQVDGGYEQYF

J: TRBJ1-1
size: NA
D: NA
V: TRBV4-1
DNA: TGCGCCAGCAGCCAAGTAACGGGGCTGAACACTGAAGCTTTCTTT
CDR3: CASSQVTGLNTEAFF

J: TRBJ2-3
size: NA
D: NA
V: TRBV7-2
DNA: TGTGCCAGCACCAAAAGCACAGATACGCAGTATTTT
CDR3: CASTKSTDTQYF

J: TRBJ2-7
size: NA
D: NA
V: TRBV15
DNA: TGTGCCACTAGTCCCCGGGACTTTCAATACGAGCAGTACTTC
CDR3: CATSPRDFQYEQYF

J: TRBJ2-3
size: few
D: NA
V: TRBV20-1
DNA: TGCAGTGCTAGTAGGGGATTAGCGTATACGCAGTATTTT
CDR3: CSASRGLAYTQYF

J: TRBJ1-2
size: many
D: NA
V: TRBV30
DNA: TGTGCCTGGAGTGTACCCCCGGGTGGCTACACCTTC
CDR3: CAWSVPPGGYTF

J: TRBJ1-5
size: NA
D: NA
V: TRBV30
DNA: TGTGCCTGGACCCCGACGGGAAATCAGCCCCAGCATTTT
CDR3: CAWTPTGNQPQHF

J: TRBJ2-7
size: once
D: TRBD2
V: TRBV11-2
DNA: TGCGCCAGCAGCCGGAGCGGGATCTCCTACGAGCAGTACTTC
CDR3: CASSRSGISYEQYF

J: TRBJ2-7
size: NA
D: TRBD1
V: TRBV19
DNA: TGTGCCAGTACCGGGACAGGGAGGAGGGAGCAGTACTTC
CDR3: CASTGTGRREQYF

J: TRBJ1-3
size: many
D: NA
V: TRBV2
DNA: TGTGCCAGCAGTGAAGCGAAGTTCCCCGGGGGAAACACCATATATTTT
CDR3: CASSEAKFPGGNTIYF

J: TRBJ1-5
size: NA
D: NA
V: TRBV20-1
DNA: TGCAGTGCTAGTACAGGGAGCAATCAGCCCCAGCATTTT
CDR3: CSASTGSNQPQHF

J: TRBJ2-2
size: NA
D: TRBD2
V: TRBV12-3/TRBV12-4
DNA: TGTGCCAGCAGTTCCGGGAGGACGAACACCGGGGAGCTGTTTTTT
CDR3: CASSSGRTNTGELFF

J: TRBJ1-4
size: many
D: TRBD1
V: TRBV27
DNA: TGTGCCAGCAGTCAGGGACAGTTCGAAAAACTGTTTTTT
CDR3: CASSQGQFEKLFF

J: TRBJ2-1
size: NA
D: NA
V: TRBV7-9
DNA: TGTGCCAGCAGCTTAGTTTTGCAGCCGCGCTCCTACAATGAGCAGTTCTTC
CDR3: CASSLVLQPRSYNEQFF

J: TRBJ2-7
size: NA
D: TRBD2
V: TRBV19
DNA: TGTGCCAGTACTACGACTAGCGGATACTACGAGCAGTACTTC
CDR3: CASTTTSGYYEQYF

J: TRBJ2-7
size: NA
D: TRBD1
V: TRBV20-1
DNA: TGCAGTGCCCCTGGACAGGGACTGGGAGCGGTCCTCTCCTACGAGCAGTACTTC
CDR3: CSAPGQGLGAVLSYEQYF

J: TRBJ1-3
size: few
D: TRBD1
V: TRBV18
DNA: TGTGCCAGCTCACCACGGGACAGGGTATCTGGAAACACCATATATTTT
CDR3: CASSPRDRVSGNTIYF

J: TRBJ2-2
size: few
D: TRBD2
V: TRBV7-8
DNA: TGTGCCAGCAGCTCGGGACTAGCGGTAAACACCGGGGAGCTGTTTTTT
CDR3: CASSSGLAVNTGELFF

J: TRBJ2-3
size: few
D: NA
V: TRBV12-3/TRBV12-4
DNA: TGTGCCAGCACCTCGGGGAGTACAGATACGCAGTATTTT
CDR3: CASTSGSTDTQYF

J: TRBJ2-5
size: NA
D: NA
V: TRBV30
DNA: TGTGCCTGGAGTGATGGGTCAGGGTACCAAGAGACCCAGTACTTC
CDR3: CAWSDGSGYQETQYF

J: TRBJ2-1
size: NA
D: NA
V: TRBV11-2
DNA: TGTGCCAGCAGCTTAGATGTGAAGGGCTATGAGCAGTTCTTC
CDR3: CASSLDVKGYEQFF

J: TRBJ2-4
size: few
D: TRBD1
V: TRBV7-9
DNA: TGTGCCAGCAGCCCCCGGAAGGGACAGGGGCTTGACATTCAGTACTTC
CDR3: CASSPRKGQGLDIQYF

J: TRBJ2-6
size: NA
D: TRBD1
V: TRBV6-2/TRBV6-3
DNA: TGTGCCAGCAGGGCTTTGGGACAGGGAATTTTTTCTGGGGCCAACGTCCTGACTTTC
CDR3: CASRALGQGIFSGANVLTF

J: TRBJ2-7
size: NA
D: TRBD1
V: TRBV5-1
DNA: TGCGCCAGCAGCGCCGGGACAGGGGGCATCGAGCAGTACTTC
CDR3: CASSAGTGGIEQYF

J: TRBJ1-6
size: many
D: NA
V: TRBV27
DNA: TGTGCCAGCAGTTTAGGGGTGACCGTGAATTCACCCCTCCACTTT
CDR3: CASSLGVTVNSPLHF

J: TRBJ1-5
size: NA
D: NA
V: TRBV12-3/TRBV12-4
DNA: TGTGCCAGCAGTCGTCCGGGACCGACGGTTCAGCCCCAGCATTTT
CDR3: CASSRPGPTVQPQHF

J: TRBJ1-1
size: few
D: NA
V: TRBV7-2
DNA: TGTGCCAGCAGCTTAGCCGGACAGATTAACACTGAAGCTTTCTTT
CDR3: CASSLAGQINTEAFF

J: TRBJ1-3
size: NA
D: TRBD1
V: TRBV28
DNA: TGTGCCAGCAGTTCACCGGCAGGGGGTACAGACACCATATATTTT
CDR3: CASSSPAGGTDTIYF

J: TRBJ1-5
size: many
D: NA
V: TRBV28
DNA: TGTGCCAGCAGTCTTGATCCTGGACTTACCCAGCCCCAGCATTTT
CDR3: CASSLDPGLTQPQHF

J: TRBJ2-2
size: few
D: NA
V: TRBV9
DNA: TGTGCCAGCAGCGTAGAGGAAGTAAGGGGTCATAACACCGGGGAGCTGTTTTTT
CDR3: CASSVEEVRGHNTGELFF

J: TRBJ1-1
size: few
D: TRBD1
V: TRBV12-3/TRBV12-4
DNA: TGTGCCAGCTCCTCTATGGGGACAGGGAGCACTGAAGCTTTCTTT
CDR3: CASSSMGTGSTEAFF

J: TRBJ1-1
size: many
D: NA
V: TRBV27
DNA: TGTGCCAGCAGTTACAGGGCTGAAAATGAAGCTTTCTTT
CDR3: CASSYRAENEAFF

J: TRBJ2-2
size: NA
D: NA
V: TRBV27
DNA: TGTGCCAGCAGTTTATTGGGGGGGGCCGACGACCTAAGCCGCGCCGGGGAGCTGTTTTTT
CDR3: CASSLLGGADDLSRAGELFF

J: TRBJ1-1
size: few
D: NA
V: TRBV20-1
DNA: TGCAGTGCTAGTTCTCTGACAGGAGACCCTGAAGCTTTCTTT
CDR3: CSASSLTGDPEAFF

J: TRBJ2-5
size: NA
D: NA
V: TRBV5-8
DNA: TGTGCCAGCAGCCGTTATTTTAGAGAGACCCAGTACTTC
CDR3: CASSRYFRETQYF

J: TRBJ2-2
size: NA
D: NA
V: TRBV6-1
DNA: TGTGCCAGCAGTGGTAGCGTAGGAGGGACCGGGGAGCTGTTTTTT
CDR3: CASSGSVGGTGELFF

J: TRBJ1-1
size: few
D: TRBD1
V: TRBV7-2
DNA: TGTGCCAGCAGCTTAGGCAGGGGGTCCACCCACACTGAAGCTTTCTTT
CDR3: CASSLGRGSTHTEAFF

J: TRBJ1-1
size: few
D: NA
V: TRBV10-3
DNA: TGTGCCATCAGTGCCACGACGACGGACGGCACCACTGAAGCTTTCTTT
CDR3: CAISATTTDGTTEAFF